Below are 2 T cell receptor beta chains sequenced from a single sample in a study of cytomegalovirus exposure and HLA in healthy donors. The protocol was immunoSEQ multiplex PCR, while the TCRdb copy is restricted to in-frame clones and leaves out a portion. The profile shows about 130,000 clones, 90% to 95% of them singletons. The sequenced sample was PBMCs. The receptor set was obtained from a woman aged 18-29 years in good health and CMV-seronegative.

The chain employs TRBV4-1 and TRBJ2-1, with D unresolved. The germline V gene has CDR1 MGHRA and CDR2 YSYEKL. This CDR3 is 15 amino acids long. V lost 0 bases to trimming and J lost 8 bases, with 14 bases between them. CDR3 nucleotides: TGCGCCAGCAGCCAAGATAGGCCCCTAGGCGATGAGCAGTTCTTC. This translates into CASSQDRPLGDEQFF.

The rearrangement joins TRBV6-1 to TRBJ2-7; 10 bases fit TRBD2. This CDR3 is 17 amino acids long. CDR1 is MNHNS and CDR2 is SASEGT in the germline V gene. With 0 bases clipped from V and 1 base from J, the junction kept 6 bases outside the gene matches. CDR3 in amino acids: CASSEASRTSGSYEQYF. The CDR3 DNA follows: TGTGCCAGCAGTGAAGCGAGTAGGACTAGCGGTTCCTACGAGCAGTACTTC.